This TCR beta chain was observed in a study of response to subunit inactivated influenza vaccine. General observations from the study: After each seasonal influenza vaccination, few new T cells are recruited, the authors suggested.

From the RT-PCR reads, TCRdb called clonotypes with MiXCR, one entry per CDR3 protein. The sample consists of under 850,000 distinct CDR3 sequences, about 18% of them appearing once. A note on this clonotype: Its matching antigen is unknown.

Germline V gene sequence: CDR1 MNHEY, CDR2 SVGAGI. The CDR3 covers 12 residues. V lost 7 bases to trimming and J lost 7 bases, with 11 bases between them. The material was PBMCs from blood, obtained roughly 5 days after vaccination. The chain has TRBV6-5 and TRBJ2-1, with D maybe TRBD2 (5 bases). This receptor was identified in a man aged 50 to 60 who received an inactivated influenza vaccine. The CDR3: CASNGGRNEQFF. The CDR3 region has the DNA TGTGCCAGCAACGGAGGCCGGAATGAGCAGTTCTTC.